Each of the 32 T cell receptor beta chains below was sequenced from the same sample in a study of blood T cells in healthy people across ages (dated by TCRdb to 2013 to 2016). Library preparation used 5' RACE. Sequencing took place on an Illumina HiSeq 2500. A second PCR of roughly 7 to 11 cycles was performed with a sample-barcoded 5' primer and a J-beta primer mix. In TCRdb, the public reads were trimmed at Q25 with fastp and aligned with MiXCR, with productive beta chains retained. Every entry covers one CDR3 protein and lists the most common genes and DNA from its rows. Present in this sample are approximately 940,000 distinct CDR3 sequences, roughly 48% of which were seen just once. The ten top clones hold about an eighth of the sample. Specimen: blood. The receptors here all came from a man younger than 40 in good health.

This clonotype was counted ten times or more. The genes are TRBV2 and TRBJ2-3; no clear D gene. Germline V gene lookup returns CDR1 SNHLY and CDR2 FYNNEI. The CDR3 has 11 amino acids. V dropped 3 bases and J dropped 5 bases, with 3 bases sitting between them. This CDR3 reads CASSEVDTQYF. As DNA, the CDR3 is TGTGCCAGCAGTGAGGTAGATACGCAGTATTTT.

This chain uses TRBV28 with TRBJ2-1; 7 bases match TRBD1. J lost 9 bases, V lost 6 bases, and 8 bases had no gene match. There are 13 residues in the CDR3. The germline V gene has CDR1 MDHEN and CDR2 SYDVKM. The CDR3, as DNA: TGTGCCAGCAGATCTACAGGGGTAGGTGAGCAGTTCTTC. Its protein product is CASRSTGVGEQFF.

This clonotype was found a few times. The chain has TRBV9 and TRBJ2-7; the match to TRBD2 covers 11 bases. J gave up 4 bases and V 4 bases, and 10 bases lay outside the gene matches. The germline V gene encodes CDR1 SGDLS and CDR2 YYNGEE. This CDR3 spans 16 amino acids. CDR3 bases: TGTGCCAGCAGCTCTACTAGCGGGGGACAAAGGTACGAGCAGTACTTC. Translating gives CASSSTSGGQRYEQYF.

This clonotype was detected a few times. This sequence joins TRBV9 and TRBJ2-4, with a tentative D call TRBD2 (6 bases). The J call is in doubt because the DNA end fits TRBJ2-7 better. Per germline, CDR1 SGDLS and CDR2 YYNGEE. The CDR3 is 12 residues long. The CDR3 nucleotides read TGTGCCAGCAGCCCCCAGGGAGGCGAGCAGTACTTC. Protein sequence: CASSPQGGEQYF.

This clonotype was detected a few times. The CDR3 DNA sequence: TGCAGTGCTAGAAAGTCGTGGACTAGTGAGAGCTCCTACAATGAGCAGTTCTTC. Protein product: CSARKSWTSESSYNEQFF. The gene calls are TRBV20-1 and TRBJ2-1, with 7 positions matching TRBD2. Germline loops: CDR1 DFQATT, CDR2 SNEGSKA (reference sequence). This CDR3 is 18 amino acids long. V shed 2 bases, J shed 0 bases, and the junction held 13 bases outside the gene matches.

The rearrangement uses TRBV10-3 and TRBJ2-7, with no clear D. V was shortened by 4 bases and J by 3 bases, with 7 bases between the two germline ends. Germline V gene data show CDR1 as ENHRY and CDR2 as SYGVKD. This CDR3 is 12 amino acids long. CDR3: CAISGDNYEQYF. As DNA, the CDR3 is TGTGCCATCAGTGGAGACAACTACGAGCAGTACTTC.

V gene TRBV29-1 combines with J gene TRBJ1-2, with D unresolved. The CDR3 totals 11 residues. Germline V CDR1 and CDR2: SQVTM, ANQGSEA. Trimming removed 5 bases at V and 2 bases at J, with 6 bases between. In nucleotides, the CDR3 is TGCAGCGTTTCCAGAAACTATGGCTACACCTTC. Amino acid sequence: CSVSRNYGYTF.

About this clonotype itself: The junction departs from germline at one end; a sequencing error may be responsible. The rearrangement joins TRBV7-2 to TRBJ2-5; D may be TRBD2 (5 bases). There are 12 residues in the CDR3. Germline values: CDR1 SGHTA, CDR2 FQGNSA. Written as DNA, the CDR3 is TGTGCCGGCAGCGCCACTAGGGAGACCCAGTACTTC. Amino acids: CAGSATRETQYF. Looking up the rest from reference TRBV7-2 and TRBJ2-5 gives the full variable domain: GAGVSQSPSNKVTEKGKDVELRCDPISGHTALYWYRQSLGQGLEFLIYFQGNSAPDKSGLPSDRFSAERTGGSVSTLTIQRTQQEDSAVYLCAGSATRETQYFGPGTRLLVL.

The J gene is TRBJ1-2, the V gene TRBV27, with D possibly being TRBD1 (6 bases). This CDR3 region has 13 residues. V was shortened by 9 bases and J by 3 bases, with 14 bases between the two germline ends. Germline assignment: CDR1 MNHEY and CDR2 SMNVEV (reference sequence). CDR3 amino acids: CASSGDSYYGYTF. CDR3 DNA sequence: TGTGCCAGTTCAGGGGACTCTTACTATGGCTACACCTTC.

J is TRBJ2-2 and V is TRBV28; D unclear. Deletions cut 5 bases from V and 7 bases from J, with 5 bases between. Germline lookup yields CDR1 MDHEN and CDR2 SYDVKM. The CDR3 extends over 11 amino acids. In nucleotides, the CDR3 is TGTGCCAGCAGTGCTTTCGGGGAGCTGTTTTTT. Protein: CASSAFGELFF.

This clonotype showed up just a few times. This chain uses TRBV27 with TRBJ1-5; 11 bases are a match to TRBD1. V shed 8 bases and J 3 bases; nucleotides not matched to a gene: 15. This CDR3 contains 18 residues. The germline CDR1 and CDR2 sequences are MNHEY and SMNVEV (reference sequence). The CDR3 sequence is CASYLKDRGPRHNQPQHF. CDR3 nucleotide sequence: TGTGCCAGCTACCTCAAGGACAGGGGGCCTCGCCACAATCAGCCCCAGCATTTT.

The chain couples TRBV7-2 to TRBJ2-7, with D possibly TRBD1 on 5 matching bases. This CDR3 is built from 14 residues. CDR1 SGHTA and CDR2 FQGNSA come from the germline V gene. V lost 6 bases, J lost 3 bases, and 15 bases lay in between. The CDR3 DNA reads TGTGCCAGCAGTTCCTACACAGGTGGCTACGAGCAGTACTTC. Translating it yields CASSSYTGGYEQYF.

This clonotype turned up a few times. V is TRBV7-2 and J is TRBJ1-5; TRBD1 agrees at 7 bases. CDR1 is SGHTA and CDR2 is FQGNSA in the germline V gene. V lost 3 bases and J lost 2; bases outside the gene matches: 7. CDR3 length equals 16 residues. The CDR3 sequence: CASSFRQGLGNQPQHF. DNA for the CDR3: TGTGCCAGCAGCTTTCGACAGGGCTTAGGCAATCAGCCCCAGCATTTT. The full variable domain, rest sourced from reference TRBV7-2 and TRBJ1-5, is GAGVSQSPSNKVTEKGKDVELRCDPISGHTALYWYRQSLGQGLEFLIYFQGNSAPDKSGLPSDRFSAERTGGSVSTLTIQRTQQEDSAVYLCASSFRQGLGNQPQHFGDGTRLSIL.

The rearrangement links TRBV9 to TRBJ2-5; TRBD1 agrees at 7 bases. This CDR3 is built from 15 residues. J lost 0 bases, V lost 4 bases, and 6 bases had no gene match. Germline V CDR1 and CDR2: SGDLS, YYNGEE. This CDR3 is CASSRDREYQETQYF. The CDR3 nucleotides read TGTGCCAGCAGCCGCGACAGGGAGTACCAAGAGACCCAGTACTTC.

In its sample, this clonotype was seen a few times. The chain recombines TRBV9 with TRBJ2-3; no firm D call. V was pared by 5 bases and J by 4 bases, with 14 bases between. Germline V gene lookup returns CDR1 SGDLS and CDR2 YYNGEE. This CDR3 spans 14 amino acids. The CDR3 DNA reads as TGTGCCAGCAGGCGAATGGAGTCGGCAGATACGCAGTATTTT. Its protein is CASRRMESADTQYF.

J is TRBJ1-6 and V is TRBV3-1, with D perhaps matching TRBD1 (6 bases). CDR1 LGHDT and CDR2 YNNKEL come from the germline V gene (reference sequence). The CDR3 is made up of 17 amino acids. Trimming left V 4 bases short and J 6 bases short, with 19 bases between. The CDR3 loop reads CASSPDWGAGTNSPLHF. CDR3 in DNA: TGTGCCAGCAGCCCCGATTGGGGGGCAGGGACTAATTCACCCCTCCACTTT.

The V and J genes are TRBV6-4 and TRBJ1-4; no clear D gene. The V and J ends lost 6 bases and 8 bases respectively, with 19 bases between them. The germline V gene has CDR1 MRHNA and CDR2 SNTAGT. The CDR3 runs to 15 residues. CDR3 nucleotide sequence: TGTGCCAGCAGGCCCTATTGGAGGGAGAGGGAAAAACTGTTTTTT. Amino acid sequence: CASRPYWREREKLFF.

This clonotype has just a few counts. The chain joins TRBV11-3 to TRBJ2-1; 8 bases match TRBD2. Per the germline V gene, CDR1 is SGHNT and CDR2 is YENEEA. This CDR3 is built from 15 residues. Trimming took 2 bases from V and 7 from J; bases not matched to a gene: 7. Written as DNA, the CDR3 is TGTGCCAGCAGCTTATCGCGGGGGGCAAAGAATGAGCAGTTCTTC. Amino acid sequence: CASSLSRGAKNEQFF.

The gene calls are TRBV6-2 or TRBV6-3 and TRBJ2-5, with TRBD2 matching 8 bases. V lost 4 bases to trimming and J lost 2 bases; unmatched junction nucleotides: 6. This CDR3 contains 15 residues. Germline CDR1 reads MNHEY; CDR2 reads SVGEGT. The CDR3 is CASSSFSGVQETQYF. In nucleotides, the CDR3 is TGTGCCAGCAGTTCATTTAGCGGGGTACAAGAGACCCAGTACTTC.

CDR3 DNA: TGCGCCAGCAGCTTGTTAGGGGGAGTGGACACTGAAGCTTTCTTT. This sequence encodes CASSLLGGVDTEAFF. J is TRBJ1-1 and V is TRBV5-1; weak D call: TRBD1 (6 bases). This CDR3 has 15 residues. V was pared by 1 base and J by 3 bases, with 13 bases between. Germline V lookup: CDR1 SGHRS, CDR2 YFSETQ.

The V gene is TRBV27, the J gene TRBJ2-3; 9 bases fit TRBD2. Unmatched junction bases numbered 16, after V lost 7 bases and J lost 2 bases. This CDR3 has 18 residues. Germline loops: CDR1 MNHEY, CDR2 SMNVEV (reference sequence). The CDR3: CASTRGWERGVSTDTQYF. The CDR3 nucleotides are TGTGCCAGCACCCGAGGTTGGGAGCGGGGGGTCTCCACAGATACGCAGTATTTT.

The chain uses TRBV20-1 and TRBJ2-1; 15 bases match TRBD2. CDR1 and CDR2 (germline): DFQATT, SNEGSKA (reference sequence). The junction had 2 bases not matched to a gene; V was cut back by 5 bases and J by 6 bases. The CDR3 loop spans 14 amino acids. The CDR3 reads CSAGTSGGSNEQFF. In DNA, the CDR3 is TGCAGTGCTGGGACTAGCGGGGGGTCCAATGAGCAGTTCTTC.

J is TRBJ2-1 and V is TRBV12-3 or TRBV12-4; 8 bases fit TRBD2. The CDR3 runs 15 residues. Trimming removed 2 bases from V and 7 bases from J; junction bases left unmatched: 7. The DNA for the CDR3 is TGTGCCAGCAGTTTAACGGCAGGCGGGGGGAATGAGCAGTTCTTC. It yields the protein CASSLTAGGGNEQFF.

The chain links TRBV4-1 to TRBJ2-4; weak D call: TRBD1 (5 bases). With 1 base removed from V and 13 bases from J, the gap between germline ends came to 14 bases. This CDR3 region has 13 residues. The germline gives CDR1 MGHRA, CDR2 YSYEKL. CDR3 protein: CASSQGRAAEQYF. CDR3 nucleotides: TGCGCCAGCAGCCAAGGCAGGGCAGCTGAGCAGTACTTC.

This chain uses TRBV3-1 with TRBJ2-6; D remains ambiguous. The CDR3 runs 15 residues. V was pared by 1 base and J by 4 bases, with 8 bases between. Looked up from germline, CDR1 is LGHDT and CDR2 is YNNKEL (reference sequence). The CDR3 sequence: CASSQGSRGANVLTF. For the CDR3, the DNA is TGTGCCAGCAGCCAAGGGAGTAGAGGGGCCAACGTCCTGACTTTC.

The table lists this clonotype with a few counts. The rearrangement uses TRBV29-1 and TRBJ1-2; 7 nucleotides line up with TRBD1. Germline values: CDR1 SQVTM, CDR2 ANQGSEA. Trimming removed 4 bases from V and 2 bases from J; junction bases left unmatched: 4. The CDR3 sequence is 13 residues long. The CDR3 protein is CSVGGGANYGYTF. The CDR3 DNA sequence: TGCAGCGTTGGAGGGGGCGCAAACTATGGCTACACCTTC.

Points on this clonotype: One end of the junction varies from germline; a read error may be responsible. The chain links TRBV6-5 to TRBJ2-7; D is possibly TRBD1 or TRBD2 (5 bases each). The length of the CDR3 is 14 residues. CDR1 and CDR2 (germline): MNHEY, SVGAGI. CDR3 residues: CASSPRGLSHEQYF. CDR3 bases: TGTGCCAGCAGCCCGAGGGGCCTCTCCCACGAGCAGTACTTC.

This chain links TRBV29-1 with TRBJ2-5; D is perhaps TRBD2 (5 bases). CDR3 length equals 13 residues. Germline CDR1 and CDR2: SQVTM and ANQGSEA. This CDR3 reads CTLTRRTGETQYF. In DNA, the CDR3 is TGCACCCTAACTCGCCGGACTGGGGAGACCCAGTACTTC.

The chain has TRBV4-2 and TRBJ1-4, with 8 bases aligning to TRBD1. This CDR3 is built from 23 residues. Per germline, CDR1 LGHNA and CDR2 YNFKEQ. With V trimmed by 2 bases and J by 0 bases, 23 bases remained unmatched. CDR3 sequence: CASSQLRGRRSVEGSPTNEKLFF. For the CDR3, the DNA is TGTGCCAGCAGCCAACTCAGGGGGCGAAGGTCGGTGGAGGGTAGCCCAACTAATGAAAAACTGTTTTTT.

This clonotype was seen a few times. This chain uses TRBV27 with TRBJ2-7; D may match TRBD1 or TRBD2 (5 bases each). The CDR3 runs 16 residues. CDR1 and CDR2 from the germline V gene are MNHEY and SMNVEV (reference sequence). Trimming cost V 3 bases and J 3 bases, with 18 bases left between them. CDR3 sequence: CASSLGQGRTFYEQYF. The CDR3 nucleotides read TGTGCCAGCAGTTTGGGTCAGGGACGAACCTTCTACGAGCAGTACTTC.

The CDR3 DNA reads TGTGCCAGCAGTTACGGAGCGGCCCCGGGGGGCACAGATACGCAGTATTTT. Protein: CASSYGAAPGGTDTQYF. This chain links TRBV6-2 or TRBV6-3 with TRBJ2-3, with a weak D call TRBD2 (6 bases). Germline V gene data show CDR1 as MNHEY and CDR2 as SVGEGT. The CDR3 is made up of 17 amino acids. V was clipped by 2 bases and J by 1 base, with 16 bases between them.

The chain combines TRBV5-4 with TRBJ1-2, with 8 bases lining up with TRBD1. The CDR3 has 17 amino acids. V lost 4 bases, J lost 3 bases, and 14 bases stayed unmatched. The germline gives CDR1 SGHNT, CDR2 YYREEE (reference sequence). The CDR3 region is CASSPTAGTGIHYGYTF. The CDR3 nucleotides read TGTGCCAGCAGCCCCACGGCCGGGACAGGCATCCACTATGGCTACACCTTC.